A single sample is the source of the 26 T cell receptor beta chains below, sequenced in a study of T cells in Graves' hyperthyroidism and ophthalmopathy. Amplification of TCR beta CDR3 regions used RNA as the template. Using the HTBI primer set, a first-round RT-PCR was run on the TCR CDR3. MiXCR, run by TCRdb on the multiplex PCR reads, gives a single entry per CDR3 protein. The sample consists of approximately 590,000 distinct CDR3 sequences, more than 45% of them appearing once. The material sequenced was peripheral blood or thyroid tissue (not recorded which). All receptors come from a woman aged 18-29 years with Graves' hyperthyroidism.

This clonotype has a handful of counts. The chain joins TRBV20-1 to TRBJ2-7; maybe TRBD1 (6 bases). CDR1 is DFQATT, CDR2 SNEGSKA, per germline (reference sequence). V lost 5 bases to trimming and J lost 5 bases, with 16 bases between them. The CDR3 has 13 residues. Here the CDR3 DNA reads TGCAGTGCTGACCTTAGGGGGAATCACGAGCAGTACTTC. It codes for CSADLRGNHEQYF.

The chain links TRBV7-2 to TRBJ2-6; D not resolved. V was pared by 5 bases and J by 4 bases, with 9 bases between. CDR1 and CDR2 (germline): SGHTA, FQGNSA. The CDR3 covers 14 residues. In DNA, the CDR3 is TGTGCCAGCAGCCCGATTGACGGGGCCAACGTCCTGACTTTC. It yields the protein CASSPIDGANVLTF.

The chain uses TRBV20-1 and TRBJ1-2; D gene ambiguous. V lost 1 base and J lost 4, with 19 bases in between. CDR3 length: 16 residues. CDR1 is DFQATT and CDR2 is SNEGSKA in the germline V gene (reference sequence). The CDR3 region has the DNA TGCAGTGCTAGAGCACAAACTCTGAGAATTCCCTATGGCTACACCTTC. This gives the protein CSARAQTLRIPYGYTF.

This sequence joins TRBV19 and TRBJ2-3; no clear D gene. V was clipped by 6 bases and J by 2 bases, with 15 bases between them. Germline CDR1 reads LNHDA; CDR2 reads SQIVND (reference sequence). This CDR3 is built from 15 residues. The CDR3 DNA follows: TGTGCCAGTAGAAAACAAGGATGGGACACAGATACGCAGTATTTT. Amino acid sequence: CASRKQGWDTDTQYF.

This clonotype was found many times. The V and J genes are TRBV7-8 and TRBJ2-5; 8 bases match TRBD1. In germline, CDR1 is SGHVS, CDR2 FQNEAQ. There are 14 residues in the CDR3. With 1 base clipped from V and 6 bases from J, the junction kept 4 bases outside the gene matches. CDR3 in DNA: TGTGCCAGCAGCTTAGGGACAGGGCCGAAGACCCAGTACTTC. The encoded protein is CASSLGTGPKTQYF.

CDR3 protein: CASSVWGWETQYF. CDR3 DNA sequence: TGTGCCAGCAGTGTATGGGGGTGGGAGACCCAGTACTTC. This chain connects TRBV25-1 to TRBJ2-5; either TRBD1 or TRBD2 may fit D (5 bases each). The germline V gene has CDR1 MGHDK and CDR2 SYGVNS. The CDR3 runs 13 residues. Trimming pared 4 bases from V and 5 bases from J, leaving 11 bases between. Full variable domain (rest looked up from reference TRBV25-1 and TRBJ2-5): EADIYQTPRYLVIGTGKKITLECSQTMGHDKMYWYQQDPGMELHLIHYSYGVNSTEKGDLSSESTVSRIRTEHFPLTLESARPSHTSQYLCASSVWGWETQYFGPGTRLLVL.

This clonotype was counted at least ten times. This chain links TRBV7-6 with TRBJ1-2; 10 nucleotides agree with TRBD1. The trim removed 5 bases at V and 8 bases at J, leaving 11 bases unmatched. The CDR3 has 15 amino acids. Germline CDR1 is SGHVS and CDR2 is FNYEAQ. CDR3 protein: CASSPSRDRGGGYTF. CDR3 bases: TGTGCCAGCAGCCCGTCCCGGGACAGGGGAGGGGGCTACACCTTC.

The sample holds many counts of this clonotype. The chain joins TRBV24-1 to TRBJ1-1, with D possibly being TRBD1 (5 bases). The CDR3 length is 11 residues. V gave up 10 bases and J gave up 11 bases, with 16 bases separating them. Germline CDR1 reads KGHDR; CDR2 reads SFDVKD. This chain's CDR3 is CATGMGPPAFF. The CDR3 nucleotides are TGTGCCACTGGGATGGGGCCCCCTGCTTTCTTT.

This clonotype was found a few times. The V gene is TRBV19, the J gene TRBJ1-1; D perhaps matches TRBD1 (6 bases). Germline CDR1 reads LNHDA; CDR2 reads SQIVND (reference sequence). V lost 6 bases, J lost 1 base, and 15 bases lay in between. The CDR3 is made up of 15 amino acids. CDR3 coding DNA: TGTGCCAGTAGCCGCGCGGGGGCGAAGAACACTGAAGCTTTCTTT. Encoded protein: CASSRAGAKNTEAFF.

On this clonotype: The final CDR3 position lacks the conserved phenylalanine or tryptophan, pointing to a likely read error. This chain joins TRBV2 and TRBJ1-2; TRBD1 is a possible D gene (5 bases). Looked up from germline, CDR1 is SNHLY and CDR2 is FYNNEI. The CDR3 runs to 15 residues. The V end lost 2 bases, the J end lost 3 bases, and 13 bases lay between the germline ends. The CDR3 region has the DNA TGTGCCAGCAGTGAATCAAGGGGAACTTACTATGGCTACACCCTC. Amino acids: CASSESRGTYYGYTL.

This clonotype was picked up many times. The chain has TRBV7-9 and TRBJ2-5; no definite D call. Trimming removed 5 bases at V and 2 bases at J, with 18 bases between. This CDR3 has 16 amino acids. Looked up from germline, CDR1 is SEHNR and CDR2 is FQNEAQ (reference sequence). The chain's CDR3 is CASSQGLAMPQETQYF. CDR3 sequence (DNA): TGTGCCAGCAGCCAAGGTCTGGCCATGCCGCAAGAGACCCAGTACTTC.

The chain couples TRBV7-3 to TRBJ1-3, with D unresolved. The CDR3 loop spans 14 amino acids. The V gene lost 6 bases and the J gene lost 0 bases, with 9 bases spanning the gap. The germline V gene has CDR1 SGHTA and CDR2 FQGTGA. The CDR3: CASSLGYSGNTIYF. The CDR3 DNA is TGTGCCAGCAGTTTAGGATACTCTGGAAACACCATATATTTT.

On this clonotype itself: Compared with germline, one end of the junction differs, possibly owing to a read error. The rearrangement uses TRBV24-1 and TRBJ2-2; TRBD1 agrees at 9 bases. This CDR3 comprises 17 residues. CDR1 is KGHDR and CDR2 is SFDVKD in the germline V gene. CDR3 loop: CASSYLGTGPYTGELFF. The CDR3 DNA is TGTGCCAGCAGTTACCTTGGGACAGGGCCTTACACCGGGGAGCTGTTTTTT.

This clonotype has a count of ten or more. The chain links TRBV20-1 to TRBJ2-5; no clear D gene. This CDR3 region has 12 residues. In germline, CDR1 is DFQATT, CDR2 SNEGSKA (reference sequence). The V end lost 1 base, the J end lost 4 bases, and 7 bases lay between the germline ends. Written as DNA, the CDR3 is TGCAGTGCTAGAGCCCGAAGAGAGACCCAGTACTTC. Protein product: CSARARRETQYF.

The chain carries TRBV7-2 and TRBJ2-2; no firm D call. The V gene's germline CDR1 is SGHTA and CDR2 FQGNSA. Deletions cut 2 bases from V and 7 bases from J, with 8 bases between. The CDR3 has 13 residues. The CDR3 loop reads CASSLMGNGELFF. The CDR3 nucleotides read TGTGCCAGCAGCTTAATGGGGAACGGGGAGCTGTTTTTT.

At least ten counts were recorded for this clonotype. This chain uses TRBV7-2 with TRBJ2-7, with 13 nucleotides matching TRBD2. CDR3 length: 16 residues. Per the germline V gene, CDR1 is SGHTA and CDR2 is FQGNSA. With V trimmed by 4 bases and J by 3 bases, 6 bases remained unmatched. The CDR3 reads CASSSPGLAGDYEQYF. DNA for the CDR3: TGTGCCAGCAGCTCCCCTGGACTAGCGGGAGACTACGAGCAGTACTTC.

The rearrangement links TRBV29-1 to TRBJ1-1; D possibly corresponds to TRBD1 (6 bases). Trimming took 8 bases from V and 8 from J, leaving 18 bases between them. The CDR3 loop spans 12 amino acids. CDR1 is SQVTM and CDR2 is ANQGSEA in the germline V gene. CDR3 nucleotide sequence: TGCAGCAGTCTCAAATACAGGGAGGAAGCTTTCTTT. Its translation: CSSLKYREEAFF.

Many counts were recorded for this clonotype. The CDR3 coding sequence is TGTGCCAGCAGGCCTTGGGGGCAGGAGACCCAGTACTTC. As protein: CASRPWGQETQYF. The chain is built from TRBV7-9 and TRBJ2-5; the D gene is possibly TRBD1 (6 bases). Per the germline V gene, CDR1 is SEHNR and CDR2 is FQNEAQ (reference sequence). The CDR3 loop spans 13 amino acids. With 6 bases removed from V and 5 bases from J, the gap between germline ends came to 13 bases.

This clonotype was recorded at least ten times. CDR3: CASSSTGLSNQPQHF. CDR3 sequence (DNA): TGTGCCAGTAGCTCGACAGGGCTTAGCAATCAGCCCCAGCATTTT. The chain employs TRBV19 and TRBJ1-5, with 7 bases matching TRBD1. V lost 6 bases, J lost 0 bases, and 5 bases stayed unmatched. The germline V gene encodes CDR1 LNHDA and CDR2 SQIVND (reference sequence). The CDR3 is 15 amino acids.

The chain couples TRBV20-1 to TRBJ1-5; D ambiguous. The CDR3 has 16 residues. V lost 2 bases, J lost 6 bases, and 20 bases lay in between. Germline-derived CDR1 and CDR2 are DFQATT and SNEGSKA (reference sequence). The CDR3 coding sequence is TGCAGTGCTAGATCTTTCTCTACAGTTATAGGTCAGCCCCAGCATTTT. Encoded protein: CSARSFSTVIGQPQHF.

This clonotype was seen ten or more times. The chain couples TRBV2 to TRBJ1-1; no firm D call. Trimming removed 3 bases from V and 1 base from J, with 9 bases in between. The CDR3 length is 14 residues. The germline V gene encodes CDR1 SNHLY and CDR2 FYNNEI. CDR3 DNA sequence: TGTGCCAGCAGTGATGGAAGGACGAACACTGAAGCTTTCTTT. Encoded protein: CASSDGRTNTEAFF.

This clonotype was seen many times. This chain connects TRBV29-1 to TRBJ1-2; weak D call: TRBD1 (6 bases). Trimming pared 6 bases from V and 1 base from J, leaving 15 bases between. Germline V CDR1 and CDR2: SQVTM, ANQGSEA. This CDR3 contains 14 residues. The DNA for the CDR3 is TGCAGCGTCGTGGACAGCAGCATTAACTATGGCTACACCTTC. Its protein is CSVVDSSINYGYTF.

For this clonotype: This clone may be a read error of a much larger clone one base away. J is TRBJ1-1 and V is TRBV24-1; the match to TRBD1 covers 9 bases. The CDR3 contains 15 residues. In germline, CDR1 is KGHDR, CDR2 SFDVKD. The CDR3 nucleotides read TGTACCACCAGTGGGACAGGGCCATATGTCACTGAAGCTTTCTTT. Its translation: CTTSGTGPYVTEAFF.

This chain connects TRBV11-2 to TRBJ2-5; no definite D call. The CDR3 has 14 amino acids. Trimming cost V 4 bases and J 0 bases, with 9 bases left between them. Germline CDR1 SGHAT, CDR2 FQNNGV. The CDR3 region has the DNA TGTGCCAGCAGCTCCACGACGGACCAAGAGACCCAGTACTTC. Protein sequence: CASSSTTDQETQYF.

Here the CDR3 reads CASSLETGGVGAFF. The CDR3 DNA reads TGTGCCAGCAGCTTGGAAACAGGGGGCGTCGGAGCTTTCTTT. The V gene is TRBV7-9, the J gene TRBJ1-1, with 9 bases matching TRBD1. The V gene end was trimmed by 3 bases and the J gene end by 10 bases; junction bases not matched to a gene: 9. This CDR3 is built from 14 residues. Per the germline V gene, CDR1 is SEHNR and CDR2 is FQNEAQ (reference sequence).

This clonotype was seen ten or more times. CDR3 region: CSGQGDFGDEQYF. As DNA, the CDR3 is TGCAGCGGCCAAGGGGACTTCGGGGACGAGCAGTACTTC. This sequence joins TRBV29-1 and TRBJ2-7, with D possibly TRBD2 on 6 matching bases. Germline CDR1 is SQVTM and CDR2 is ANQGSEA. The CDR3 spans 13 residues. The germline V and J ends were trimmed by 7 bases and 5 bases, with 18 bases remaining between them.